These 14 T cell receptor beta chains were sequenced from one sample in a study of T cell responses to AZD1222 COVID-19 vaccine. Sequencing was performed with immunoSEQ multiplex PCR; in TCRdb, only in-frame clones are kept and a portion is missing. Of roughly 120,000 clones listed, just over 90% are singletons. The sample here was peripheral blood, taken 28 days after the second AZD1222 dose. These receptors were collected from an adult who received the AZD1222 COVID-19 vaccine.

This chain joins TRBV6-2 or TRBV6-3 and TRBJ1-1, with D perhaps matching TRBD1 (6 bases). This CDR3 is 14 amino acids long. Germline V CDR1 and CDR2: MNHEY, SVGEGT. Trimming removed 2 bases from V and 0 bases from J, with 7 bases in between. The CDR3 region is CASSYKGVNTEAFF. In DNA form, the CDR3 reads TGTGCCAGCAGTTACAAGGGGGTGAACACTGAAGCTTTCTTT.

The chain combines TRBV5-8 with TRBJ2-7, with D possibly matching TRBD1 (5 bases). V lost 4 bases and J 0 bases, leaving 11 bases between the germline ends. CDR3 size: 14 residues. The V gene's germline CDR1 is SGHTS and CDR2 YDEGEE. The CDR3 loop is CASSPGAVSYEQYF. The CDR3 DNA sequence: TGTGCCAGCAGCCCTGGGGCAGTCTCCTACGAGCAGTACTTC.

DNA of the CDR3: TGTGCCAGCAGCGTGGGGGTCGGTTCAGATACGCAGTATTTT. This sequence encodes CASSVGVGSDTQYF. The rearrangement links TRBV9 to TRBJ2-3, with D perhaps being TRBD1 or TRBD2 (5 bases each). There are 14 residues in the CDR3. Germline V gives CDR1 SGDLS, CDR2 YYNGEE. Trimming took 2 bases from V and 4 from J, leaving 11 bases between them.

The rearrangement uses TRBV7-9 and TRBJ2-3; 10 bases fit TRBD2. Germline values: CDR1 SEHNR, CDR2 FQNEAQ (reference sequence). The junction had 8 bases not matched to a gene; V was cut back by 6 bases and J by 2 bases. The CDR3 runs to 16 residues. The CDR3 DNA reads as TGTGCCAGCAGTTTAACAGCGGGGGGGGCCACAGATACGCAGTATTTT. It is translated as CASSLTAGGATDTQYF.

The rearrangement joins TRBV6-5 to TRBJ1-2; maybe TRBD1 (6 bases). The germline V gene encodes CDR1 MNHEY and CDR2 SVGAGI. Trimming cost V 6 bases and J 3 bases, with 14 bases left between them. The CDR3 is 14 amino acids. Here the CDR3 DNA reads TGTGCCAGCAGAAAGGGGGTCGATGACTATGGCTACACCTTC. It encodes CASRKGVDDYGYTF.

J is TRBJ2-3 and V is TRBV9; tentatively, D is TRBD1 (5 bases). The germline CDR1 and CDR2 sequences are SGDLS and YYNGEE. This CDR3 comprises 14 residues. Trimming cost V 0 bases and J 4 bases, with 9 bases left between them. The CDR3 DNA sequence: TGTGCCAGCAGCGTAGAGGGGTTACCAGATACGCAGTATTTT. This translates into CASSVEGLPDTQYF.

The chain has TRBV6-1 and TRBJ2-7; 9 bases match TRBD2. Germline-derived CDR1 and CDR2 are MNHNS and SASEGT. This CDR3 has 16 amino acids. Trimming removed 2 bases from V and 0 bases from J; junction bases left unmatched: 5. CDR3 sequence (DNA): TGTGCCAGCAGTGAACCCGGGACTAGCCTCTCCTACGAGCAGTACTTC. Its protein is CASSEPGTSLSYEQYF.

V gene TRBV28 combines with J gene TRBJ2-1; TRBD2 aligns across 7 bases. Germline V CDR1 and CDR2: MDHEN, SYDVKM. V was clipped by 6 bases and J by 3 bases; unmatched bases: 14. This CDR3 is 17 amino acids long. CDR3 protein: CASRDLGGSYYYNEQFF. The CDR3 nucleotides read TGTGCCAGCAGGGACCTGGGGGGGTCATACTACTACAATGAGCAGTTCTTC.

J is TRBJ2-7 and V is TRBV5-6; a possible D gene is TRBD1 (5 bases). Trimming cost V 4 bases and J 1 base, with 15 bases left between them. This CDR3 is 15 amino acids long. Germline V CDR1 and CDR2: SGHDT, YYEEEE. The CDR3 bases are TGTGCCAGCAGCACAGGCCCCGGCCCATCCTACGAGCAGTACTTC. Amino acids: CASSTGPGPSYEQYF.

The chain recombines TRBV7-6 with TRBJ1-3; D perhaps matches TRBD1 (6 bases). The CDR3 contains 15 residues. CDR1 is SGHVS and CDR2 is FNYEAQ in the germline V gene. V was cut by 5 bases and J by 7 bases, with 18 bases left in between. CDR3 loop: CASSLSSLGGNTIYF. The CDR3 DNA sequence: TGTGCCAGCAGCCTTAGCTCCCTGGGGGGCAACACCATATATTTT. The full variable domain, completed using reference TRBV7-6 and TRBJ1-3, is GAGVSQSPRYKVTKRGQDVALRCDPISGHVSLYWYRQALGQGPEFLTYFNYEAQQDKSGLPNDRFSAERPEGSISTLTIQRTEQRDSAMYRCASSLSSLGGNTIYFGEGSWLTVV.

The chain carries TRBV7-2 and TRBJ2-7, with TRBD1 matching over 9 bases. Losses at the gene ends were 4 bases for V and 3 bases for J; bases not matched to a gene: 7. CDR1 is SGHTA and CDR2 is FQGNSA in the germline V gene. The CDR3 has 15 residues. The DNA of the CDR3 is TGTGCCAGCAGCTCAGGGGACAGGGACTTCTACGAGCAGTACTTC. Its translation is CASSSGDRDFYEQYF.

The CDR3 loop is CASSQGQGHGYTF. CDR3 bases: TGTGCCAGCAGCCAGGGACAGGGTCATGGCTACACCTTC. The rearrangement uses TRBV12-3 or TRBV12-4 and TRBJ1-2; 9 bases fit TRBD1. J was trimmed by 6 bases and V by 6 bases; bases with no gene match: 5. CDR3 length equals 13 residues.

This rearrangement joins TRBV9 to TRBJ2-2; 7 positions match TRBD1. Germline loops: CDR1 SGDLS, CDR2 YYNGEE. With 5 bases clipped from V and 2 bases from J, the junction kept 3 bases outside the gene matches. The CDR3 has 14 residues. CDR3: CASRRDRNTGELFF. The CDR3 DNA reads as TGTGCCAGCAGGAGGGACAGAAACACCGGGGAGCTGTTTTTT.

The chain carries TRBV2 and TRBJ1-2, with 9 nucleotides matching TRBD1. J was trimmed by 7 bases and V by 4 bases; bases with no gene match: 16. This CDR3 has 17 amino acids. CDR1 and CDR2 (germline): SNHLY, FYNNEI. The CDR3 region has the DNA TGTGCCAGCAGTGCCGGGACAGGGAAGTTTAATTTTGCTGGCTACACCTTC. It translates to CASSAGTGKFNFAGYTF.